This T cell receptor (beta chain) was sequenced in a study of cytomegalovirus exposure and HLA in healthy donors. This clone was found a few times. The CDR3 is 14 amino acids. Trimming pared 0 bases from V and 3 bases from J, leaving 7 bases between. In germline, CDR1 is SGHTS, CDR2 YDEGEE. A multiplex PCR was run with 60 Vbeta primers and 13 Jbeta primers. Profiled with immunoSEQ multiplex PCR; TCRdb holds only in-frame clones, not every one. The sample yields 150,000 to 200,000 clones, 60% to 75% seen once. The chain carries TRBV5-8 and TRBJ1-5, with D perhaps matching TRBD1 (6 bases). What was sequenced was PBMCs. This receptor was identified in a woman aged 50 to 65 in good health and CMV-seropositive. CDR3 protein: CASSLGTVNQPQHF. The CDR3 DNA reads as TGTGCCAGCAGCTTGGGGACAGTCAATCAGCCCCAGCATTTT.